Presented here are 2 T cell receptor beta chains from one specimen sequenced in a study of blood T cell repertoires in COVID-19 (dated by TCRdb to the early 2020s). Receptor libraries were prepared by the immunoSEQ multiplex PCR assay. TCRdb limited this immuneACCESS table to in-frame rearrangements with V and J called. A share of clones is missing; checked studies link under half to unresolved V genes, and the rest is unexplained. Present in this sample are about 170,000 clones, roughly 84% of which were seen just once. The top ten clones comprise 8% to 11% of the sample. Sequencing was done on a sample of peripheral blood. The receptor set was obtained from a woman of 80 years or more with active or convalescent COVID-19.

The chain couples TRBV11-3 to TRBJ2-7; D possibly corresponds to TRBD1 (5 bases). This CDR3 comprises 14 residues. Looked up from germline, CDR1 is SGHNT and CDR2 is YENEEA. V lost 1 base to trimming and J lost 7 bases, with 14 bases between them. CDR3 coding DNA: TGTGCCAGCAGCTTAGGGCAATCGTCAGGGGAGCAGTACTTC. Translated: CASSLGQSSGEQYF.

The chain couples TRBV9 to TRBJ2-7; 9 bases align to TRBD2. V lost 2 bases, J lost 2 bases, and 2 bases stayed unmatched. CDR3 length: 14 residues. The germline V gene encodes CDR1 SGDLS and CDR2 YYNGEE. The CDR3 nucleotides are TGTGCCAGCAGCGTGACTAGCGGAACCTACGAGCAGTACTTC. Its protein is CASSVTSGTYEQYF.